This note documents a single T cell receptor beta chain sequence. What it binds is unknown. The data originate from a study of shared clonotypes between healthy human individuals. Study summary: The donors, a couple of women and a few men, were aged 18 to 49. Study findings and constraints: Researchers sampled blood only, noting tissue repertoires likely differ.

Assay used: immunoSEQ multiplex PCR; TCRdb lists only in-frame clones, some missing. The profile shows over 2 million clones, approximately 94% of them singletons. V gave up 5 bases and J gave up 4 bases; unmatched junction bases: 9. Germline loops: CDR1 SQVTM, CDR2 ANQGSEA. The CDR3 is 15 amino acids. CD45RO-negative cells were positively selected for CCR7, leaving out terminally differentiated effector memory CD45RA+ cells. Only Caucasian adults living in Nashville, Tennessee served as donors. Sample: naive CD8+ T cells sorted from blood. The sequence came from a man aged 18 to 29 in good health. The chain uses TRBV29-1 and TRBJ2-2; 8 bases agree with TRBD2. CDR3 DNA: TGCAGCGTTCCTATTCCGGGAGGGGGCACCGGGGAGCTGTTTTTT. It is translated as CSVPIPGGGTGELFF.